This T cell receptor beta chain was observed in a study of OX40 agonist ivuxolimab in advanced cancers. As for this clone: Its cognate antigen is unknown.

This table comes from immunoSEQ multiplex PCR, and its TCRdb copy is limited to in-frame clones, with some not included. Counted here are about 26,000 clones, around nine tenths occurring once; the ten biggest clones make up roughly a fifth. The germline V and J ends were trimmed by 6 bases and 9 bases, with 21 bases remaining between them. This CDR3 has 14 residues. Germline V gene lookup returns CDR1 SGHRS and CDR2 YFSETQ. Peripheral blood came from all dose cohorts at three timepoints. Study results and limitations: CD4+ and CD8+ blood T cells expanded clonally by week 6 at 0.1 to 3.0 mg/kg.

The chain has TRBV5-1 and TRBJ2-5; D might be TRBD1 or TRBD2, each matching 5 bases. This clonotype originated in an adult with an advanced solid tumor such as melanoma, head and neck, liver or kidney cancer. The sample was CD4+ or CD8+ T cells sorted from blood, taken in a trial of the OX40 agonist ivuxolimab. The CDR3 loop reads CASNKQEDQRAQYF. The CDR3, as DNA: TGCGCCAGCAACAAACAGGAGGACCAGAGAGCCCAGTACTTC. The full variable domain, with the rest looked up from reference TRBV5-1 and TRBJ2-5, is KAGVTQTPRYLIKTRGQQVTLSCSPISGHRSVSWYQQTPGQGLQFLFEYFSETQRNKGNFPGRFSGRQFSNSRSEMNVSTLELGDSALYLCASNKQEDQRAQYFGPGTRLLVL.